This T cell receptor (beta chain) is drawn from a study of blood T cell repertoires in COVID-19. As for the study in general: From the United States, Italy and Spain came samples of acute and convalescent COVID-19. From T cells, B-cell-depleted T cells, or PBMCs came the material, which was cDNA or gDNA.

The CDR3 extends over 12 amino acids. Trimming cost V 7 bases and J 7 bases, with 11 bases left between them. Using immunoSEQ multiplex PCR, the repertoire was profiled, and TCRdb retains in-frame clones only, with some absent. Counted here are fewer than 350,000 clones, 80% to 90% occurring once; the ten biggest clones make up about 4.6%. This receptor was obtained from a man in his forties or fifties with acute or convalescent COVID-19. The sample taken for sequencing was peripheral blood. This chain joins TRBV12-3 or TRBV12-4 and TRBJ2-1; the D is unclear. The CDR3 sequence is CASIQDGNEQFF. In DNA form, the CDR3 reads TGTGCCAGCATCCAGGATGGGAATGAGCAGTTCTTC.